This TCR beta chain was sequenced for a study of cytomegalovirus exposure and HLA in healthy donors. The CDR3 spans 16 residues. Germline V gene sequence: CDR1 LGHNA, CDR2 YSLEER. V was shortened by 1 base and J by 6 bases, with 13 bases between the two germline ends. Findings and caveats of the study: Later analysis showed most CMV-associated TCR beta chains appearing HLA-restricted. No immune exposure information besides CMV serostatus was available. Analysis was performed later, and it showed HLA-associated TCR beta chains to be more clonally expanded than equally common others.

The study ran its PCR with 60 Vbeta and 13 Jbeta primers. Repertoires were generated with immunoSEQ multiplex PCR, while TCRdb's copy carries only in-frame clones and drops some. This table holds hundreds of thousands of clones, 77% found once. Comments on this clone: What it binds is not known.

This chain links TRBV4-3 with TRBJ1-6; D unresolved. Sequenced: PBMCs. This receptor was taken from an older woman in good health and CMV-seropositive. CDR3 DNA sequence: TGCGCCAGCAGCCAAGGCACGGGTAGTTTTAATTCACCCCTCCACTTT. This codes for CASSQGTGSFNSPLHF.